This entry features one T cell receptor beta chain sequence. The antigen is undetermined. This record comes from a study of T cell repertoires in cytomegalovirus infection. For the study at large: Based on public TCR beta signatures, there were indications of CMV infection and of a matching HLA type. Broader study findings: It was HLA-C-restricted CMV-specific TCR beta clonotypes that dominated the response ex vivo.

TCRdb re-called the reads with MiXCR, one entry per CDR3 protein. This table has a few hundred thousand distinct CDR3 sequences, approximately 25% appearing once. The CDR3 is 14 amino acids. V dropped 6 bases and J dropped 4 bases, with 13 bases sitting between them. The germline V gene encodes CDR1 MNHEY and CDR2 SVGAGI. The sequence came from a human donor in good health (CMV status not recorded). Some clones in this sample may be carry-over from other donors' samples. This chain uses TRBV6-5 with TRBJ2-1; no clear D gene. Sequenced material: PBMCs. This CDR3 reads CASSSTPLYNEQFF. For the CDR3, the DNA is TGTGCCAGCAGCTCCACGCCGCTGTACAATGAGCAGTTCTTC.